This TCR beta chain was documented in a study of blood T cell repertoires in COVID-19. Across the whole study: From T cells, B-cell-depleted T cells, or PBMCs came the material, which was cDNA or gDNA.

The data were produced by immunoSEQ multiplex PCR, yet TCRdb's version contains in-frame clones alone and is incomplete. This sample has about 160,000 clones, with around 82% found just once. The sample taken for sequencing was peripheral blood. The TCR sequence derives from a human donor with acute or convalescent COVID-19. The donor label of this sample is uncertain.

CDR3 sequence reads: CASSYMTGTSNEKLFF. The DNA for the CDR3 is TGCGCCAGCAGCTATATGACAGGGACTTCTAATGAAAAACTGTTTTTT. The chain has TRBV5-1 and TRBJ1-4; 7 bases fit TRBD1. Trimming removed 3 bases from V and 3 bases from J; junction bases left unmatched: 8. CDR3 size: 16 residues. Germline V lookup: CDR1 SGHRS, CDR2 YFSETQ.